This T cell receptor beta chain was sequenced in a study of OX40 agonist ivuxolimab in advanced cancers. Enrollment shut out patients with autoimmune disease history or systemic immunosuppression. Study results and limitations: Clonal expansion among partial responders at 0.1-3.0 mg/kg ranked near the lowest.

A remark on this clone: Its antigen is not known.

Clones were sequenced by immunoSEQ multiplex PCR, and TCRdb holds only the in-frame ones, with some missing. Of some 72,000 clones in the sample, 84% were seen once. The CDR3 has 13 residues. Trimming removed 2 bases from V and 5 bases from J, with 7 bases in between. Per germline, CDR1 SGHVS and CDR2 FNYEAQ. The input for sequencing was CD4+ or CD8+ T cells sorted from blood, taken in a trial of the OX40 agonist ivuxolimab. The chain links TRBV7-6 to TRBJ1-5; D remains unclear. The source is an adult with an advanced solid tumor such as melanoma, head and neck, liver or kidney cancer. DNA of the CDR3: TGTGCCAGCAGCTTATCAGCAGATCAGCCCCAGCATTTT. Translated: CASSLSADQPQHF.